This is a list of T cell receptor beta chains from one sample in a study of control samples from healthy donors and cancer patients. Sequencing used immunoSEQ multiplex PCR; TCRdb keeps in-frame clones, though not all of them. Seen here are about 94,000 clones, about nine tenths observed once, and the top ten hold roughly 3.4%. Material for sequencing was blood. These receptors were collected from a woman aged 18-29 years in good health. The CDR3 runs from the conserved cysteine through the conserved F or W. A D gene is named only where the DNA matches it firmly. The size entry is marked missing in some rows and otherwise reads once, few, many or a size class.

v_gene: TRBV9
abundance: NA
d_gene: NA
j_gene: TRBJ2-2
CDR3nt: TGTGCCAGCAGCACCCTCATGGGGGCAGGCGGCACCGGGGAGCTGTTTTTT
CDR3aa: CASSTLMGAGGTGELFF

v_gene: TRBV29-1
abundance: NA
d_gene: TRBD1
j_gene: TRBJ2-2
CDR3nt: TGCAGCGTTGAGATCGTCGACAGGGGGCTGACCGGGGAGCTGTTTTTT
CDR3aa: CSVEIVDRGLTGELFF

v_gene: TRBV15
abundance: NA
d_gene: NA
j_gene: TRBJ2-1
CDR3nt: TGTGCCACCAGCGGTACTAGAGGAGTCCATGAGCAGTTCTTC
CDR3aa: CATSGTRGVHEQFF

v_gene: TRBV6-5
abundance: NA
d_gene: NA
j_gene: TRBJ1-5
CDR3nt: TGTGCCAGCTCTTGGGATGCAGGGGATTTGCAGCCCCAGCATTTT
CDR3aa: CASSWDAGDLQPQHF

v_gene: TRBV19
abundance: NA
d_gene: NA
j_gene: TRBJ1-4
CDR3nt: TGTGCCAGTAGTTTTGGGGAAAAACTGTTTTTT
CDR3aa: CASSFGEKLFF

v_gene: TRBV4-1
abundance: once
d_gene: NA
j_gene: TRBJ1-2
CDR3nt: TGCGCCAGCGGAGGCAGGGAAGTGAGCTACACCTTC
CDR3aa: CASGGREVSYTF

v_gene: TRBV7-8
abundance: NA
d_gene: NA
j_gene: TRBJ2-1
CDR3nt: TGTGCCAGCAGCTTAGGTTTGCGTAGGTACAATGAGCAGTTCTTC
CDR3aa: CASSLGLRRYNEQFF

v_gene: TRBV10-3
abundance: few
d_gene: NA
j_gene: TRBJ2-7
CDR3nt: TGTGCCATCAGTGAGTCGGGCAGGGGAGTCGCCTACGAGCAGTACTTC
CDR3aa: CAISESGRGVAYEQYF

v_gene: TRBV10-2
abundance: NA
d_gene: TRBD1
j_gene: TRBJ2-3
CDR3nt: TGCGCCAGCCGACAGGGGCGGACAGATACGCAGTATTTT
CDR3aa: CASRQGRTDTQYF

v_gene: TRBV23-1
abundance: NA
d_gene: NA
j_gene: TRBJ1-2
CDR3nt: TGCGCCAGCCCCAAGTCCGGAATCTATGGCTACACCTTC
CDR3aa: CASPKSGIYGYTF